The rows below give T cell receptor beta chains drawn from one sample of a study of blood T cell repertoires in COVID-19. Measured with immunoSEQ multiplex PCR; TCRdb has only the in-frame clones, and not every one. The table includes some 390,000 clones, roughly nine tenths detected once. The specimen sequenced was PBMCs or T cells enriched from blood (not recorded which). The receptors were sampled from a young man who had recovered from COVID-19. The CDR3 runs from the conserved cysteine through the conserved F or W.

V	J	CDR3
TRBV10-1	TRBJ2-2	CASSQGTGELFF
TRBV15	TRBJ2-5	CATSRDVDSGPQETQYF
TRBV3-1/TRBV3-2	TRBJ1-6	CASSQAGEGTGDSPLHF
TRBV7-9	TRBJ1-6	CASSSGNSPLHF
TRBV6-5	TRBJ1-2	CASSSNRQIYGYTF
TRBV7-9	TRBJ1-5	CASSSSSNQPQHF
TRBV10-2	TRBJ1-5	CASRPGTGGARQPQHF
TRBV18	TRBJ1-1	CASSPRELITEAFF
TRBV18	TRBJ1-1	CASSPGTGLFEAFF
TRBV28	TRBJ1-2	CASSPDRGYGYTF
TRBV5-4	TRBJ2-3	CASSFPTGGTDTQYF
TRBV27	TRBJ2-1	CASSSGLAGGFYNEQFF
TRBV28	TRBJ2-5	CASSLLTIETQYF
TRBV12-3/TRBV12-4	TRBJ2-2	CASAFDPGGELFF
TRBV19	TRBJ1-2	CASSIGGGYGYTF
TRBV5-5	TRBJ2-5	CASSPGTGGETQYF
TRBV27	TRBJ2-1	CASKGSGATDLLPQFF
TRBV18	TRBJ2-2	CASSQRTSGSGGGELFF
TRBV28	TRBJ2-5	CASSAPGTGSQETQYF
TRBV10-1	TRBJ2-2	CASRETNTGELFF
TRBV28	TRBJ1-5	CASRGTGWEQPQHF
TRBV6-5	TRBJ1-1	CASSRQVNTEAFF
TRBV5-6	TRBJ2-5	CASHMGAGAETQYF
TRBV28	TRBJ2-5	CASSSNRDSPRETQYF
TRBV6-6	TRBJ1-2	CASTYGGTGYTF
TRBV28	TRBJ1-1	CASSLPTGVAEAFF
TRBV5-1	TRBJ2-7	CASSLGTGGYEQYF
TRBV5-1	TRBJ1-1	CASSPGQPRMNTEAFF
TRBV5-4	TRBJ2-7	CASSLVAAGSYEQYF
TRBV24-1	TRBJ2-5	CATSSRQQETQYF
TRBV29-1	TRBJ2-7	CSVGGQGLMEQYF
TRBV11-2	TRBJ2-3	CASSLEERVVQYF
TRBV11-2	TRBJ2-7	CASSLELAGAYEQYF
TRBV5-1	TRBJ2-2	CASSSGTSGTGELFF
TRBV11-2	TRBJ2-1	CASSFGRDALGEQFF
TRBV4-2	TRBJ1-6	CASSSTTDRVRGSPLHF
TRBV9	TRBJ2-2	CASSVGLAGENTGELFF
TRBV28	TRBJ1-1	CASSFLGARIAEAFF
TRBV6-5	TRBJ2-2	CASRQERHTGELFF
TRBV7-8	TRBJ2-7	CASKIPGGGSYEQYF
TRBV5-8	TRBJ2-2	CASSYGYHSTGELFF
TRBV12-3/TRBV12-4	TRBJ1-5	CASNFGDRQPQHF
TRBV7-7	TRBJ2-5	CASSLAGQGLQETQYF
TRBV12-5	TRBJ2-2	CASGPDLIGTGELFF
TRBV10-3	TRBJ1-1	CAITKTPQGGTEAFF
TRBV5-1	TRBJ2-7	CASSESGTGIDEQYF
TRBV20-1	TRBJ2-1	CSASGRLADNEQFF
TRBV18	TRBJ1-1	CASSPRMVGETEAFF
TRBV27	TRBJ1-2	CASSFDRGYGYTF
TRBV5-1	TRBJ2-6	CASSFSEASGANVLTF
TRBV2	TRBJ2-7	CASRGQVYEQYF
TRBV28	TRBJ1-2	CASSPTPGSVYGYTF
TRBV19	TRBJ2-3	CASSLLFISSSTDTQYF
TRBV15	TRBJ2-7	CATSRVAGVYEQYF
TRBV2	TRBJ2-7	CASNSGGTYEQYF
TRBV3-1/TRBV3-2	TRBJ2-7	CASSTSGVPYEQYF
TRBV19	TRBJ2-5	CASKRGEGQETQYF